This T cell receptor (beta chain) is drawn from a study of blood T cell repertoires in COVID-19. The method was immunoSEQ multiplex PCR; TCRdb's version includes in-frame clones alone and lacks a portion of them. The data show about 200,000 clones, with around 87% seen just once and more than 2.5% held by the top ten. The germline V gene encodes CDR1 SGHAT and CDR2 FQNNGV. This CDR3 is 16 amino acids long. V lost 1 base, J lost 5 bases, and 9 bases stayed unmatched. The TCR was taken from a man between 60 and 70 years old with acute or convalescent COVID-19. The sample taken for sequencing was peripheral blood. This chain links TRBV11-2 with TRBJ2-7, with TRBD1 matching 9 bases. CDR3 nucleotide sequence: TGTGCCAGCAGCTTAGGAACCGGGACAGGGCCCCACGAGCAGTACTTC. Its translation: CASSLGTGTGPHEQYF. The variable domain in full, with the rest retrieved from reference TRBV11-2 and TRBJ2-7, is EAGVAQSPRYKIIEKRQSVAFWCNPISGHATLYWYQQILGQGPKLLIQFQNNGVVDDSQLPKDRFSAERLKGVDSTLKIQPAKLEDSAVYLCASSLGTGTGPHEQYFGPGTRLTVT.